The present entry profiles one T cell receptor (beta chain) with its context. Antigen: not known. The data originate from a study of OX40 agonist ivuxolimab in advanced cancers. General study results and limits: There was clonal expansion of CD4+ and CD8+ blood T cells by week 6 at 0.1 to 3.0 mg/kg.

The CDR3 covers 14 residues. The germline V gene encodes CDR1 SGHRS and CDR2 YFSETQ. The ends were cut back, 0 bases at V and 1 base at J, with 7 bases in the middle. Only in-frame clones appear in the TCRdb table, and some are missing; sequencing was by immunoSEQ multiplex PCR. The sample lists 6,000 or so clones, over 65% occurring once. The rearrangement links TRBV5-1 to TRBJ1-2; D possibly corresponds to TRBD1 (5 bases). This sequence originates from an adult with an advanced solid tumor such as melanoma, head and neck, liver or kidney cancer. The sample in question was CD4+ or CD8+ T cells sorted from blood, obtained in a trial of the OX40 agonist ivuxolimab. CDR3 bases: TGCGCCAGCAGCTTGGGTGACAGTAACTATGGCTACACCTTC. Its protein product is CASSLGDSNYGYTF.